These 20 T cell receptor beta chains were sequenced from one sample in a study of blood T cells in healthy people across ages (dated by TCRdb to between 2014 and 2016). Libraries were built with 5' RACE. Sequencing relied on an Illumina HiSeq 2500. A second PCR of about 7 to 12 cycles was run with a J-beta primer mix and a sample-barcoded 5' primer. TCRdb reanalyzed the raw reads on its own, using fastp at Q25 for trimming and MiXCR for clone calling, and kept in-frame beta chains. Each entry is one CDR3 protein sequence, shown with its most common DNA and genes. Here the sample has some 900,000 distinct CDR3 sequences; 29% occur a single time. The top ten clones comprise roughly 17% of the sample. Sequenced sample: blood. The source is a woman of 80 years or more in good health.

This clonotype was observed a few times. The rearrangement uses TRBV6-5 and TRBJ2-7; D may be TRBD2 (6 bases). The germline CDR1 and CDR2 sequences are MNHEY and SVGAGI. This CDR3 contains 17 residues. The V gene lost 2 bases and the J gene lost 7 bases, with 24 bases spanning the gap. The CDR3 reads CASSYGRPSSRAGEQYF. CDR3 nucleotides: TGTGCCAGCAGTTACGGGCGTCCATCGTCGCGGGCGGGAGAGCAGTACTTC.

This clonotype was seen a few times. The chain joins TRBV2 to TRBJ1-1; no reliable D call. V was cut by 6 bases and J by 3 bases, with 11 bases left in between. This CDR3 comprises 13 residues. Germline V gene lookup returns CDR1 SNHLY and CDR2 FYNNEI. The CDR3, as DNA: TGTGCCAGCAGGGACCCAGTGGACACTGAAGCTTTCTTT. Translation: CASRDPVDTEAFF.

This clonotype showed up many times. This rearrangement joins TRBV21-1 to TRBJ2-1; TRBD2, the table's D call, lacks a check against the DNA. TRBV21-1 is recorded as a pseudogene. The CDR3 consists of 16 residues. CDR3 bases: TGTGCCAGCAGCTCCGGTAGCGGGGGGGCCGACAATGAGCAGTTCTTC. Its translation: CASSSGSGGADNEQFF.

Here the CDR3 DNA reads TGTGCCAGCAGCCAAGATCTGGGTGGGAACACTGAAGCTTTCTTT. It translates to CASSQDLGGNTEAFF. The rearrangement links TRBV14 to TRBJ1-1; D unclear. Germline loops: CDR1 SGHDN, CDR2 FVKESK. The ends were cut back, 0 bases at V and 1 base at J, with 9 bases in the middle. The CDR3 runs to 15 residues.

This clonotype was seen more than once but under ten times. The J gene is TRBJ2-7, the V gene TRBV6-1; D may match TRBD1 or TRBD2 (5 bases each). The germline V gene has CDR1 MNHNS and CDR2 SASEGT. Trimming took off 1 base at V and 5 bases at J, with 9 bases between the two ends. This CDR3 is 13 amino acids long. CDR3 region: CASSEGGRNEQYF. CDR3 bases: TGTGCCAGCAGTGAAGGGGGACGAAACGAGCAGTACTTC.

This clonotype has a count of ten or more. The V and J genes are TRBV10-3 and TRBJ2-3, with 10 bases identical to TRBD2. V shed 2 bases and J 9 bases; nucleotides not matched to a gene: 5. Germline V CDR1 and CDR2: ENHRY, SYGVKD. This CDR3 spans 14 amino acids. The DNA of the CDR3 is TGTGCCATCAGTGAGGGGCTAGCGGGGGTAACGCAGTATTTT. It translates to CAISEGLAGVTQYF.

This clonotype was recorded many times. CDR3 bases: TGCAGTGCTAGACCCGTATCACCCGGGACAGATACGCAGTATTTT. This gives the protein CSARPVSPGTDTQYF. V is TRBV20-1 and J is TRBJ2-3; D not resolved. CDR1 DFQATT and CDR2 SNEGSKA come from the germline V gene (reference sequence). Trimming left V 2 bases short and J 3 bases short, with 15 bases between. This CDR3 comprises 15 residues.

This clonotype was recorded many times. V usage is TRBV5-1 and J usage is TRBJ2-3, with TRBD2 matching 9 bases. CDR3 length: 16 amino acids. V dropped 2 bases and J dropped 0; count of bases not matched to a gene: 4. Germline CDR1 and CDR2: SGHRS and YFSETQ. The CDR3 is CASSLPGLASTDTQYF. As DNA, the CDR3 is TGCGCCAGCAGCTTACCGGGACTAGCAAGCACAGATACGCAGTATTTT.

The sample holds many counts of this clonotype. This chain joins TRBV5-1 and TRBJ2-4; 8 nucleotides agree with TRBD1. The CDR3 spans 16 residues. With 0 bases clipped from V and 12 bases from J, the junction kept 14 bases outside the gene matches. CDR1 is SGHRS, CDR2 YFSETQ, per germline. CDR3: CASSLAEQGAAGTQYF. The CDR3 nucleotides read TGCGCCAGCAGCTTGGCCGAGCAGGGGGCAGCAGGTACTCAGTACTTC.

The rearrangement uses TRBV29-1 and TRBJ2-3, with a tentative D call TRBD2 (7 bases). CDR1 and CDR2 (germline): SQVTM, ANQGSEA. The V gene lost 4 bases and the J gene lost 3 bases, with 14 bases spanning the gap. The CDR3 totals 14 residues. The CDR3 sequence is CSVVRGGHTDTQYF. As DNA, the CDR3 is TGCAGCGTTGTGAGGGGGGGCCATACAGATACGCAGTATTTT.

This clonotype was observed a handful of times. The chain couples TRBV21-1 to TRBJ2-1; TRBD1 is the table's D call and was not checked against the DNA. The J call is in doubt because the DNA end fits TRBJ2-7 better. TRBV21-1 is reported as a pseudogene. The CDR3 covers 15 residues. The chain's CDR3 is CASRGTGSTYNEQYF. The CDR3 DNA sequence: TGTGCCAGCAGGGGCACAGGGTCCACCTACAATGAGCAGTACTTC.

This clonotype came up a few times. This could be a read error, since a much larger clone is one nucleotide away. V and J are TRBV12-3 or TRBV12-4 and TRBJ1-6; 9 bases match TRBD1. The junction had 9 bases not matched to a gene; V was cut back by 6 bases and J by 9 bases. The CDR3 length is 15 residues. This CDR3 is CASSSAGTGRSPLHF. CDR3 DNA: TGTGCCAGCAGCTCGGCCGGGACAGGGCGTTCACCCCTCCACTTT.

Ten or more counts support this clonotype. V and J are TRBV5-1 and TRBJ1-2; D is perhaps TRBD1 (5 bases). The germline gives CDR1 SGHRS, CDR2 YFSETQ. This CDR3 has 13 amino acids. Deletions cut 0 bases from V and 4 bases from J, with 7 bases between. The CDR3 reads CASSLDRIYGYTF. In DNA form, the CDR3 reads TGCGCCAGCAGCTTGGACAGGATCTATGGCTACACCTTC. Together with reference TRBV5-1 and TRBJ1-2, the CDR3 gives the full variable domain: KAGVTQTPRYLIKTRGQQVTLSCSPISGHRSVSWYQQTPGQGLQFLFEYFSETQRNKGNFPGRFSGRQFSNSRSEMNVSTLELGDSALYLCASSLDRIYGYTFGSGTRLTVV.

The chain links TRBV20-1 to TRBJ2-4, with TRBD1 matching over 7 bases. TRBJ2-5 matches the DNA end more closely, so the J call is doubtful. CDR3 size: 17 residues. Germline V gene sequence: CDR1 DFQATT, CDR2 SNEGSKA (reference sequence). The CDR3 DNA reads TGCAGTGCCACTCAAACACAAGGGACAGTTAAAGGAGAGACCCAGTACTTC. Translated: CSATQTQGTVKGETQYF.

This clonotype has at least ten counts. DNA of the CDR3: TGTGCCAGCAGTTACGTAAAGACAGGGAAGCTGACAGATACGCAGTATTTT. It is translated as CASSYVKTGKLTDTQYF. V gene TRBV6-6 combines with J gene TRBJ2-3; 7 bases line up with TRBD1. V lost 2 bases and J lost 3; bases outside the gene matches: 11. The CDR3 consists of 17 residues. Germline V gives CDR1 MNHNY, CDR2 SVGAGI (reference sequence).

CDR3 DNA sequence: TGTGCCGTCGGGCGCAGGGGAGTTCGGACCGGGGAGCTGTTTTTT. Protein: CAVGRRGVRTGELFF. The V gene is TRBV24-1, the J gene TRBJ2-2; D possibly corresponds to TRBD1 (6 bases). The V gene lost 12 bases and the J gene lost 5 bases, with 21 bases spanning the gap. This CDR3 contains 15 residues. Germline V gene sequence: CDR1 KGHDR, CDR2 SFDVKD.

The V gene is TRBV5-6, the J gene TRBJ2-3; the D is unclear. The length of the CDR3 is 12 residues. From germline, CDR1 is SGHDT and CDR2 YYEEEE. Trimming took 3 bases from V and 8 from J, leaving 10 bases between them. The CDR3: CASSSPVGTQYF. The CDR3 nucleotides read TGTGCCAGCAGCTCCCCAGTCGGTACGCAGTATTTT.

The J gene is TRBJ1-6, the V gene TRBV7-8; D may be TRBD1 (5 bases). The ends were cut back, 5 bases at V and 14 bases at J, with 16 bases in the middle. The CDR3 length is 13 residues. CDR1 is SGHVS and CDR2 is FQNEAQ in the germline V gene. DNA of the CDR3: TGTGCCAGCAGCACCAGGGAGGGTTCGGCCCTCCACTTT. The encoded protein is CASSTREGSALHF.

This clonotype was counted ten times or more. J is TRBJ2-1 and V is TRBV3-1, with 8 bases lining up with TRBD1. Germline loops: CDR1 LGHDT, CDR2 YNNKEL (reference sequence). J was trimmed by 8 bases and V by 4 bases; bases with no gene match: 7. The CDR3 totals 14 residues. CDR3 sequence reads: CASSPRTGRDEQFF. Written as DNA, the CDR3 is TGTGCCAGCAGCCCCCGGACAGGGCGGGATGAGCAGTTCTTC.

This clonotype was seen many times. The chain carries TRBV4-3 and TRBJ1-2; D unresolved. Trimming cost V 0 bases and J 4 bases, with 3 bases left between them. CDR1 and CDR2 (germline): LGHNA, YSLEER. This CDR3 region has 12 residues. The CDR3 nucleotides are TGCGCCAGCAGCCAAGATGGCTATGGCTACACCTTC. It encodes CASSQDGYGYTF.